The rows below give T cell receptor beta chains drawn from one sample of a study of shared clonotypes between healthy human individuals. Libraries were prepared by immunoSEQ multiplex PCR; TCRdb keeps only in-frame clonotypes and omits some of them. The sample records approximately 510,000 clones, 75% to 85% being singletons. Material for sequencing was PBMCs. The receptors were gathered from a woman aged 40 to 50 in good health. Some clones in this sample may be carry-over from other donors' samples. Each CDR3 is given with its conserved first and last residue. D genes are given only for firm matches. The size field is filled for only some rows; it gives once, few, many or a size class.

J gene,V gene,D gene,clone size,CDR3 protein,CDR3 DNA
TRBJ2-7,TRBV5-4,TRBD1,NA,CASSSTGAPYEQYF,TGTGCCAGCAGCAGTACAGGGGCCCCCTACGAGCAGTACTTC
TRBJ1-2,TRBV27,TRBD1,NA,CASSRQGGVGYGYTF,TGTGCCAGCAGTAGACAGGGGGGTGTGGGCTATGGCTACACCTTC
TRBJ2-3,TRBV5-8,NA,few,CASSLGQGFHTDTQYF,TGTGCCAGCAGCTTAGGCCAGGGTTTTCACACAGATACGCAGTATTTT
TRBJ2-1,TRBV10-3,NA,once,CAISEGGNEQFF,TGTGCCATCAGTGAGGGGGGCAATGAGCAGTTCTTC
TRBJ2-7,TRBV28,TRBD2,NA,CASRRTSGRTYEQYF,TGTGCCAGCAGGCGGACTAGCGGGAGGACCTACGAGCAGTACTTC
TRBJ2-5,TRBV27,NA,NA,CASSLRWAAGRETQYF,TGTGCCAGCAGTTTAAGGTGGGCTGCGGGGCGGGAGACCCAGTACTTC
TRBJ2-3,TRBV18,NA,NA,CASSPIIATSRATDTQYF,TGTGCCAGCTCACCAATCATTGCGACCAGCAGGGCCACAGATACGCAGTATTTT
TRBJ2-1,TRBV7-9,NA,NA,CASSPRNEQFF,TGTGCCAGCAGTCCGAGGAATGAGCAGTTCTTC
TRBJ2-1,TRBV15,TRBD2,NA,CATSGGTSVDEQFF,TGTGCCACCAGCGGTGGGACTAGCGTAGATGAGCAGTTCTTC
TRBJ2-7,TRBV7-6,TRBD1,NA,CASSPTGASSYEQYF,TGTGCCAGCAGCCCTACAGGGGCGTCCTCCTACGAGCAGTACTTC
TRBJ1-1,TRBV4-2,TRBD1,NA,CASSNRGTKNTEAFF,TGTGCCAGCAGCAACAGGGGAACCAAGAACACTGAAGCTTTCTTT
TRBJ2-7,TRBV5-5,NA,NA,CASSLGEYEQYF,TGTGCCAGCAGCTTGGGGGAGTACGAGCAGTACTTC
TRBJ2-5,TRBV10-3,TRBD1,NA,CAISKAPDREGTQYF,TGTGCCATCAGTAAAGCCCCGGACAGGGAAGGAACCCAGTACTTC
TRBJ2-7,TRBV6-1,NA,NA,CASSEQAYEQYF,TGTGCCAGCAGTGAACAGGCGTACGAGCAGTACTTC
TRBJ1-1,TRBV11-2,NA,NA,CASSQLHTEAFF,TGTGCCAGCAGCCAACTCCACACTGAAGCTTTCTTT
TRBJ1-1,TRBV21-1,NA,once,CASPYQGASMNTEAFF,TGTGCCAGCCCGTACCAGGGGGCGAGTATGAACACTGAAGCTTTCTTT
TRBJ1-1,TRBV5-1,NA,NA,CASSFSGADTEAFF,TGCGCCAGCAGCTTTTCAGGGGCGGACACTGAAGCTTTCTTT
TRBJ2-7,TRBV19,TRBD1,NA,CASSPQGADEQYF,TGTGCCAGTAGTCCACAGGGGGCAGACGAGCAGTACTTC
TRBJ2-7,TRBV18,NA,NA,CASSQDYTYEQYF,TGTGCCAGCTCTCAGGACTACACCTACGAGCAGTACTTC
TRBJ2-2,TRBV2,NA,NA,CASSRRQIPGELFF,TGTGCCAGCAGTCGGAGACAAATTCCCGGGGAGCTGTTTTTT
TRBJ2-1,TRBV19,NA,NA,CASTVSGTPYNEQFF,TGTGCCAGTACCGTCTCCGGGACACCATACAATGAGCAGTTCTTC
TRBJ1-3,TRBV10-3,NA,NA,CAISVGEPGNTIYF,TGTGCCATCAGTGTGGGGGAACCTGGAAACACCATATATTTT
TRBJ1-5,TRBV9,NA,NA,CASSVGGGADQPQHF,TGTGCCAGCAGCGTAGGTGGGGGGGCGGATCAGCCCCAGCATTTT
TRBJ2-7,TRBV27,NA,few,CASSQHGPKAYEQYF,TGTGCCAGCAGCCAACATGGACCGAAGGCCTACGAGCAGTACTTC
TRBJ1-3,TRBV5-1,NA,NA,CASSFGWGNSGNTIYF,TGCGCCAGCAGCTTTGGTTGGGGTAACTCTGGAAACACCATATATTTT
TRBJ1-1,TRBV6-1,TRBD1,NA,CASSARDRGSFF,TGTGCCAGCAGTGCACGGGACAGGGGGAGTTTCTTT
TRBJ1-1,TRBV10-3,NA,NA,CAISESEINTEAFF,TGTGCCATCAGTGAGTCTGAGATTAACACTGAAGCTTTCTTT